The source of this TCR beta chain is a study of Ad26.COV2.S vaccination and SARS-CoV-2 variants (dated by TCRdb to the early 2020s). For the wider study: Donors in the vaccine arm were drawn from COV1001, a multicentre, randomized, double-blind, placebo-controlled phase I-IIa trial testing Ad26.COV2.S in healthy adults. Ad26.COV2.S was administered intramuscularly at 5 x 10^10 or 1 x 10^11 viral particles, either as a single shot or as two shots given 56 days apart. A total of approximately 32 samples were included in the TCR-sequenced set, comprising around 19 Ad26.COV2.S vaccine recipients, 5 placebo recipients and 8 SARS-CoV-2 convalescent individuals. Investigators remained blinded to trial group allocation during experiments and outcome assessment. Sequencing of the TCRbeta repertoire served to evaluate the specificity and breadth of SARS-CoV-2-reactive T cell receptors following Ad26.COV2.S vaccination. Participants in the trial were split at random into five groups of five each, receiving low-dose or high-dose Ad26.COV2.S once or twice, or else placebo on both occasions.

The germline V gene gives CDR1 as ENHRY and CDR2 as SYGVKD. Relative to germline, V is 0 bases shorter and J is 3 bases shorter, with 10 bases between their ends. From the cysteine through the phenylalanine, the CDR3 covers 15 amino acids. Left in the record is the CDR3 DNA by itself, 45 bases read in frame from the first base. What the study reported, not specific to this receptor: Higher spike-specific TCR breadth was observed in Ad26.COV2.S recipients than in placebo recipients (P = 0.0014). After vaccination, spike-specific CD8+ and CD4+ T cell responses were reported to show substantial breadth. Non-spike TCR breadth was comparable between vaccine and placebo recipients, consistent with the vaccine containing only spike. The study lacked the statistical power to compare responses across vaccine doses or regimens. According to the authors, total T cell responses may have been underestimated by the TCR breadth and depth analyses.

In light of the paper, this sample's treatment or condition label describes: some 20 received Ad26.COV2.S at low or high dose, single or two shots; roughly five received placebo; per-sample allocation not given. Repertoires of vaccine and placebo recipients were sequenced from samples taken on day 63 after the first injection. In Cohort 1b, 25 or so adults aged 18-55 years were enrolled at a single site in Boston, USA, between 29 July and 7 August 2020. Ad26.COV2.S was a replication-incompetent adenovirus type 26 vector that expressed a prefusion-stabilized SARS-CoV-2 spike protein derived from the original Wuhan strain. Comment on this clone: The antigen this receptor binds is unknown. Base qualities were left out, and no much larger clone turns up one base away.

The immunoSEQ Assay was used to sequence TCRbeta CDR3 regions. After extraction, genomic DNA underwent amplification by bias-controlled multiplex PCR, followed by high-throughput sequencing. The authors' analysis ran thus. To quantify the absolute abundance of every unique TCRbeta CDR3 region, sequences were collapsed and filtered. T cell fraction was estimated by normalizing TCRbeta template counts to usable DNA, with usable DNA measured through amplification of reference genes found in all nucleated cells. Repertoire TCRs were annotated as SARS-CoV-2-specific by exact matching of V gene, CDR3 amino acid sequence and J gene to a known reactive TCR set. The reference SARS-CoV-2 TCR set was derived from MIRA and filtered for enrichment in COVID-19-positive ImmuneCODE repertoires, a step that removed public or cross-reactive TCRs. Drawing on the MIRA antigens, annotated TCRs were analysed further at the level of specific ORF or position within ORF. Depth was the summed frequency of annotated unique rearrangements, while breadth was defined as annotated unique rearrangements over total unique productive rearrangements. TCR breadth was compared between groups using two-sided Wilcoxon rank-sum tests. TCRdb stores this immuneACCESS table with in-frame sequences only. Part of the clones is absent; in the studies checked, under half of the shortfall reflects unresolved V genes, and no reason is known for the rest. V and J calls and clone size follow that table, whereas D and trimming were derived from the DNA. This sample is represented by over 250,000 clones; 80% to 90% of them were singletons. The ten largest account for around 3.5% of the sample.

Recombination joined TRBV10-3 with TRBJ2-3; TRBD1 is perhaps the D gene, given 6 matching bases. The receptor was isolated from a person aged 18-65 years who received the Ad26.COV2.S COVID-19 vaccine or a placebo. This specimen consisted of peripheral blood, obtained in a trial of Ad26.COV2.S vaccine versus placebo. The CDR3 amino acid sequence is: CAISESSQGTDTQYF. The nucleotides read TGTGCCATCAGTGAGTCGAGTCAGGGGACAGATACGCAGTATTTT.